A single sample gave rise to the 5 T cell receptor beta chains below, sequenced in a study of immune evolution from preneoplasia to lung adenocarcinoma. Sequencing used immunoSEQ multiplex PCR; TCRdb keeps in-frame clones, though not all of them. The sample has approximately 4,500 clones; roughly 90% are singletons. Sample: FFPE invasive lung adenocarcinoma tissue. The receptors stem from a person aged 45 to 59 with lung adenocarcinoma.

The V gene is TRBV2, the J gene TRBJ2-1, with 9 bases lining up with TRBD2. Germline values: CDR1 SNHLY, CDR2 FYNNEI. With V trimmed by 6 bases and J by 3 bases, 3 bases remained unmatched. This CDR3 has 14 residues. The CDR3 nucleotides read TGTGCCAGCAGAGCGGGAGGAATCTACAATGAGCAGTTCTTC. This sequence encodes CASRAGGIYNEQFF.

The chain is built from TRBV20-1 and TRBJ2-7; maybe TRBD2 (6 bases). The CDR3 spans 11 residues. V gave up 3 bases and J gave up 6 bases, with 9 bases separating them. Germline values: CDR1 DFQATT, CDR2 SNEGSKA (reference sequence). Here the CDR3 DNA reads TGCAGTGCTAGTGAGACTAGCGAGCAGTACTTC. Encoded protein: CSASETSEQYF.

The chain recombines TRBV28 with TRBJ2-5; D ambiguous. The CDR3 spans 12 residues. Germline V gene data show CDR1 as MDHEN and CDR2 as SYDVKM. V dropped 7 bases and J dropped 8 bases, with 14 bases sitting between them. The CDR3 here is CASTLPRGTQYF. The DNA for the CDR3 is TGTGCCAGCACCCTCCCGAGAGGCACCCAGTACTTC.

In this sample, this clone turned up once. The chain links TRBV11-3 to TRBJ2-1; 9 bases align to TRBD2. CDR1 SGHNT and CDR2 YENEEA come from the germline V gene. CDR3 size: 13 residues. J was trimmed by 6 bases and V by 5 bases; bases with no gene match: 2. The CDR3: CASSMTSGNEQFF. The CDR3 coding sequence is TGTGCCAGCAGCATGACTAGCGGCAATGAGCAGTTCTTC.

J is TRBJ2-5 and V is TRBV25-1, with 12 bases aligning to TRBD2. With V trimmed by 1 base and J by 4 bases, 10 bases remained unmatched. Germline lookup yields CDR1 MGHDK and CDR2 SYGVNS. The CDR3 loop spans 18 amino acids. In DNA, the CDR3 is TGTGCCAGCAGTGAATTGGCTAGCGGGAGGGCGGGAAGAGAGACCCAGTACTTC. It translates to CASSELASGRAGRETQYF.